The rows below give T cell receptor beta chains drawn from one sample of a study of CD4 T cells in relation to SARS-CoV-2 and coronaviruses. The antigens for these receptors are not known. Method: immunoSEQ multiplex PCR; TCRdb's copy keeps in-frame clones and lacks some. The sample holds approximately 36,000 clones; roughly 82% are singletons and the top ten take about 20%. The sample comprised memory CD4+ T cells from PBMCs, cultured in vitro. The receptors derive from an adult with COVID-19. CDR3s include the opening cysteine and the closing phenylalanine or tryptophan.

v_gene	j_gene	CDR3aa
TRBV9	TRBJ2-2	CASSVAISGSNTGELFF
TRBV5-5	TRBJ2-7	CASSLALAYEQYF
TRBV5-1	TRBJ1-6	CVSTPGTGASPLHF
TRBV7-8	TRBJ1-2	CASSLQGFGYGYTF
TRBV15	TRBJ2-3	CATSREPLGLAGTDTQYF
TRBV2	TRBJ2-6	CASSAATAGANVLTF
TRBV11-2	TRBJ2-7	CASSGTGVEQYF
TRBV30	TRBJ1-2	CAWSVRRAYYGYTF
TRBV30	TRBJ1-5	CAWQTGGHSNQPQHF
TRBV19	TRBJ2-5	CASSIDRKTQYF
TRBV27	TRBJ2-7	CASRRSGTGGGEQYF
TRBV6-5	TRBJ2-7	CASSYSRGRYEQYF
TRBV19	TRBJ2-6	CASKEPGANVLTF
TRBV6-2/TRBV6-3	TRBJ2-2	CASSYGGDFTGELFF
TRBV2	TRBJ2-2	CASETENTGELFF
TRBV2	TRBJ2-7	CASRVQGRGSYEQYF
TRBV29-1	TRBJ1-2	CSVDGGGWGGYTF
TRBV12-3/TRBV12-4	TRBJ1-2	CASSVFRLYGYTF
TRBV2	TRBJ2-7	CASSGGGGLEQYF
TRBV29-1	TRBJ2-6	CSARARGSGANVLTF
TRBV10-3	TRBJ2-3	CAISTGPSGSTDTQYF
TRBV15	TRBJ2-3	CATSRGAGARTDTQYF
TRBV9	TRBJ2-7	CASKTAWQYF
TRBV7-6	TRBJ2-3	CASSAGLAGGGTDTQYF
TRBV10-3	TRBJ2-3	CAISPQTSGRGGTDTQYF
TRBV5-1	TRBJ2-5	CASTRGGGVGETQYF
TRBV7-2	TRBJ2-7	CASSFIPGRLYEQYF
TRBV6-6	TRBJ2-1	CASNVGGRATYNEQFF
TRBV12-3/TRBV12-4	TRBJ2-2	CASSGPNRGELFF
TRBV12-3/TRBV12-4	TRBJ2-7	CATEINTCEQYF
TRBV2	TRBJ2-7	CASIGELPNPIEQYF
TRBV10-3	TRBJ2-2	CAVTGESTGELFF
TRBV18	TRBJ2-4	CASSPSSKARNIQYF
TRBV4-2	TRBJ2-4	CASSQIVSEGAKNIQYF
TRBV10-2	TRBJ2-5	CASSDLAGGETQYF
TRBV6-5	TRBJ1-1	CASSGPTDTEAFF
TRBV14	TRBJ2-5	CASSHSTQGPQYF
TRBV29-1	TRBJ1-1	CSVLTQMNTEAFF
TRBV12-3/TRBV12-4	TRBJ2-2	CASRGREAGELFF
TRBV28	TRBJ1-5	CASSLAQGNQPQHF
TRBV7-8	TRBJ1-5	CASSLVPNRDGQPQHF
TRBV4-1	TRBJ2-5	CASSQDHGPDGETQYF
TRBV19	TRBJ2-3	CASSISGTDTQYF
TRBV4-1	TRBJ2-5	CASSQGIKYQETQYF
TRBV27	TRBJ1-1	CASRTGNTEAFF
TRBV28	TRBJ2-3	CASSPKREWPDTQYF